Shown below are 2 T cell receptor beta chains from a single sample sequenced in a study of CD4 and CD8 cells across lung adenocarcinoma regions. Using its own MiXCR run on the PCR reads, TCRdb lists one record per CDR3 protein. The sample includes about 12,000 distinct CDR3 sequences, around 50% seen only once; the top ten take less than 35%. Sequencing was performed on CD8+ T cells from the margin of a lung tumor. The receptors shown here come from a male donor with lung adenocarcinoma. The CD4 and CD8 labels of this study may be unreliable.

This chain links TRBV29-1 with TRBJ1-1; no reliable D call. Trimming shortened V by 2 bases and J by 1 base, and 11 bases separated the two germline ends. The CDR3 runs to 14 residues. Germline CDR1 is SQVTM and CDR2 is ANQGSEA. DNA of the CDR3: TGCAGCGTTGAACCCCCAGCGAGGAACACTGAAGCTTTCTTT. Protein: CSVEPPARNTEAFF.

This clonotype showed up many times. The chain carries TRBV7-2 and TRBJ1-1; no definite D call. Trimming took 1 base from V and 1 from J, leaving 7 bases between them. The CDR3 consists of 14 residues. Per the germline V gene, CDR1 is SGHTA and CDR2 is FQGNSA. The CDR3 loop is CASSLVGGNTEAFF. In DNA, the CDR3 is TGTGCCAGCAGCTTAGTGGGCGGGAACACTGAAGCTTTCTTT.